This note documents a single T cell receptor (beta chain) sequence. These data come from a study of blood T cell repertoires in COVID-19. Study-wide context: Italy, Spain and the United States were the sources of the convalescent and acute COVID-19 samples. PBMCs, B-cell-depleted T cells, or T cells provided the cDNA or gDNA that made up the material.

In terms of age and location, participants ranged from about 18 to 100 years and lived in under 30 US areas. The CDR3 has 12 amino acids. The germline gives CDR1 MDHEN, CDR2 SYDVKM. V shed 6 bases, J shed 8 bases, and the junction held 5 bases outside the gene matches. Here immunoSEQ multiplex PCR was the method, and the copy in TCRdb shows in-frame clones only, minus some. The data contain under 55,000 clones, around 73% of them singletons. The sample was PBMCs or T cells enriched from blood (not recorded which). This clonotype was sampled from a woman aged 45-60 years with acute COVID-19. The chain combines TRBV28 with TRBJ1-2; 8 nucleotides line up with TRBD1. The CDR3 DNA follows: TGTGCCAGCAGCCCAGACAGGGGAGGCTACACCTTC. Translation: CASSPDRGGYTF.